This entry describes one TCR beta chain. This sample is drawn from a study of blood T cell repertoires in COVID-19. The table came from immunoSEQ multiplex PCR; TCRdb's copy has only in-frame clones and leaves some out. The sample carries 200,000 to 300,000 clones, roughly 80% recorded once. V gave up 6 bases and J gave up 2 bases, with 14 bases separating them. The germline gives CDR1 MNHEY, CDR2 SMNVEV (reference sequence). The CDR3 extends over 14 amino acids. The TCR originated in a woman aged 55-75 years with active or convalescent COVID-19. Source material: peripheral blood. J is TRBJ2-7 and V is TRBV27; TRBD2 is a possible D gene (6 bases). CDR3 sequence: CASRKHGGPYEQYF. The CDR3 DNA reads as TGTGCCAGCAGGAAACACGGGGGTCCCTACGAGCAGTACTTC.